This T cell receptor beta chain was sequenced in a study of cytomegalovirus exposure and HLA in healthy donors (dated by TCRdb to about 2017). About the full investigation: An earlier analysis of under 600 of the donors reported 250 to 300 Gb of sequence data and around 110 million unique TCR beta sequences from around 200 million T cells. An early release that covered around 590 HLA-typed donors contained approximately 300 gigabases of sequencing data and tens of millions of unique TCR sequences. The genetic ancestry cluster associated with self-reported Caucasian donors included 80% to 90% of the roughly 400 genotyped donors. The aim of the study was to test whether cataloging public T cell receptors could identify signatures of past pathogen exposure. The study used immunosequencing to profile the T cell repertoires of approximately 640 subjects and linked those repertoires to cytomegalovirus serostatus. In addition to the first cohort of roughly 700 subjects, a separate validation cohort of approximately 130 different subjects was used. The study combined high-throughput TCR immunosequencing, statistical association of individual TCRs with disease status, and machine learning to predict cytomegalovirus infection status. A later analysis re-examined previously published TCR beta repertoires from more than 550 donors and added high-resolution HLA genotyping to investigate patterns of TCR occurrence. Rather than using new phenotypic data, the later analysis identified candidate immune exposures from TCR beta sequences and from how often those sequences occurred across donors. In an earlier analysis of around 540 of the donors, high-throughput TCR beta sequencing was used to judge whether each TCR beta V gene segment behaved as functional or pseudogenic. Donor age, sex, ethnicity and CMV serostatus were collected together with the repertoire data. In a later genetic analysis, genome-wide SNP genotypes for about 55% of the roughly 700 donors were used, and that subset was treated as a discovery cohort. Every discovery cohort repertoire had been produced on one sequencing platform. Class I and class II HLA loci were covered by the typing at four-digit resolution. The number of donors typed differed by locus, with roughly 620-640 for A, B, C, DRB1 and DQB1, roughly 520 for DQA1, some 570 for DPA1, and under 490 for DPB1. Five DR-DQ haplotypes were handled as single units for association and clustering because linkage in the cohort was strong. Among around 400 genotyped donors of the cohort, an average of around 240,000 unique TCR beta nucleotide sequences were sequenced per donor, around 20% of them non-productive. The research as a whole found: A cluster of highly shared sequence variants was judged likely to be a technical artifact of the sequencing pipeline. Most TCR sequences were seen in very few donors, while some public TCRs were found in many individuals. A further reported finding was that TCR beta sequences accurately predicted the HLA-A and HLA-B alleles for most subjects in the first cohort. The study gave a list of under 200 TCR beta chains associated with cytomegalovirus. Correlated functional status among segregating V segments might reflect linkage disequilibrium, but an unknown experimental factor could not be ruled out. The authors suggested that the approach could potentially be extended to other disease states and immunological phenotypes. Because some donors lacked HLA typing at each locus, the association tests relied only on the typed subset. Because counts were too low, seventeen rarely observed V segments, including chromosome 9 orphons, were excluded from the earlier analysis of some 590 of the donors. Roughly uniform sequencing depth across donors was assumed in presence/absence analyses, although this assumption may not hold. This cohort had only TCR beta chains sequenced, and the lack of alpha or paired-chain data limited which features could be detected. A later analysis found that HLA-associated TCR beta chains were more clonally expanded and had lower generation probabilities than equally common non-associated chains. A few of the identified cytomegalovirus-associated TCR beta chains were confirmed in vitro to be specific for cytomegalovirus antigens. A later genetic analysis associated a missense DCLRE1C variant with V-gene and J-gene trimming of TCR beta chains, and an independent cohort replicated the association. Some IMGT-functional V segments, including TRBV6-2 and TRBV6-3, could not be told apart with the 87-base-pair reads, so those segments were excluded. According to a later analysis, TCR association rates differed among HLA loci, with DRB1 alleles showing the most associated TCRs and HLA-C alleles showing the fewest. A later analysis associated around 16,000 TCR beta sequences with specific HLA alleles at a false discovery rate of 0.05. For the cohort, immune exposure information was limited to CMV serostatus. Broadly in line with IMGT annotations, most TCR beta V segments showed up in productive rearrangements about 87% or about 30% of the time in an earlier analysis of about 500 of the donors. The classifier was reported to diagnose cytomegalovirus status with high specificity and sensitivity in both the original cohort and the validation cohort. A later analysis reported that several top co-occurrence clusters appeared linked to parvovirus B19, influenza, CMV and Epstein-Barr virus. According to a later genetic analysis, donors in an Asian-associated ancestry cluster had fewer N-insertions in productive TCRs than the approximately 690-donor mean. In a later analysis, most CMV-associated TCR beta chains were found to appear HLA-restricted, with HLA associations seemingly driven largely by CMV exposure. When HLA alleles, especially DR and DQ, strongly co-occurred, attributing TCR associations to individual alleles was difficult.

The cohort consisted of more than 650 healthy bone marrow donors. At the time of sampling, all cohort members were nominally healthy, though unrecorded immune exposures were likely present. The donor was CMV seronegative and was included in the group of several hundred seronegative cohort members. Each donor provided a peripheral blood sample, and peripheral blood mononuclear cells were used for TCR beta sequencing. Genomic DNA was extracted from the blood cell samples with the Qiagen DNeasy Blood Extraction Kit. Of note for this clone: Its specific antigen is unknown. Base quality data are lacking; no much larger clone is found one base away.

V is shortened by 11 bases, J by 0 bases, and the region joining them spans 20 bases. The germline V gene (reference sequence) specifies LNHDA as CDR1 and SQIVND as CDR2. From cysteine to phenylalanine, the CDR3 is 16 amino acids long. Only the CDR3 portion is preserved as DNA: 48 bases, with reading frame beginning at the first base. The method was the immunoSEQ multiplex PCR assay. A mixture of 60 forward primers for TCR Vbeta segments and 13 reverse primers for TCR Jbeta segments was used in the multiplex PCR. Amplification of the CDR3 region of rearranged TCR beta genes was performed with a multiplex PCR assay on genomic DNA. The Illumina HiSeq System was used to sequence the amplified TCR beta libraries as 87-base-pair reads. Turning to the authors' computational methods: In a later analysis, tens of millions of unique TCR beta chains were counted across the approximately 670 repertoires, and roughly 10 million of these chains were shared by at least two donors. A nearest-neighbor algorithm error-corrected the raw reads and collapsed the reads into unique sequences, merging closely related sequences to remove PCR and sequencing errors. CDR3 sequences were aligned to IMGT reference sequences to assign V, D and J gene segments. For a sequence to be retained, at least a six-nucleotide match to both a V gene segment and a J gene segment was required. Rearrangements were called productive when the CDR3 lacked stop codons and stayed in frame with V and J; all others were non-productive. CDR3 was defined according to IMGT convention as the region running from the second conserved V-encoded cysteine to the conserved J-encoded phenylalanine. Sequences without an unambiguous match to a single V gene segment were excluded from the earlier analysis of approximately 560 of the donors. In an earlier analysis of approximately 610 of the donors, V segments were called functional above 56.7% productive rearrangements and were called segregating when the between-donor standard deviation exceeded 5%. A statistical classification framework was built for diagnosing cytomegalovirus status from the catalog of TCR beta chain sequences. In a later analysis, V and J genes were assigned by comparing TCR nucleotide sequences against IMGT/GENE-DB human TR gene sequences. Using the TCRdist pipeline, a later analysis assigned CDR3 sequences along with most-parsimonious VDJ recombination scenarios. In a later analysis, every TCR beta chain was defined by the combination of its CDR3 amino acid sequence and its V-gene family, and reads without a unique V-gene family were dropped. As a way to deal with suspected cross-contamination and a sequencing artifact, a later analysis dropped approximately 590 nucleotide sequences that were highly shared and had low generation probability. A later analysis calculated a clonal expansion index for each public chain from normalized within-repertoire ranks of inferred template counts. In a later analysis, generation probabilities were computed using a VDJ recombination model fitted to out-of-frame rearrangements, and the results were checked against IGoR. In a later analysis, hypergeometric tests were used to score TCR-TCR, TCR-HLA and TCR-CMV co-occurrence, with a repertoire-size bias correction applied to TCR pairs. A later analysis estimated false discovery rates by permuting HLA or CMV assignments 20 times. In a later analysis, co-occurring TCRs were grouped with DBSCAN, and TCRdist sequence similarity was added when clustering was performed within HLA-allele-positive subsets. Co-occurrence clustering excluded repertoires with fewer than 30,000 or more than 120,000 public chains, plus five with anomalous nucleotide sharing. Here the immuneACCESS table is served through TCRdb, limited to in-frame sequences with V and J called. Missing clones are a known gap in these copies; in checked studies unresolved V genes cover under half, and the rest lacks a known reason. V, J and clone size reflect that table, while D and trimming were determined from the DNA. This sample holds about 140,000 clones; 77% were observed only once. Roughly 3.7% of the sample is held by the ten biggest clonotypes.

This sequence originates from a male donor in good health and CMV-seronegative. Sequences were obtained from PBMCs. The V gene is TRBV19 and the J gene is TRBJ1-5, with a tentative D gene TRBD1 over 5 matching bases. Read as DNA, the sequence is TGTGCCGTCACAGCACGGGGAGGGGATAGCAATCAGCCCCAGCATTTT. Translation gives CAVTARGGDSNQPQHF. Outside the CDR3, residues come from the reference TRBV19 and TRBJ1-5 proteins, so the full variable domain is: DGGITQSPKYLFRKEGQNVTLSCEQNLNHDAMYWYRQDPGQGLRLIYYSQIVNDFQKGDIAEGYSVSREKKESFPLTVTSAQKNPTAFYLCAVTARGGDSNQPQHFGDGTRLSIL.